Shown below are 8 T cell receptor beta chains from a single sample sequenced in a study of T cells in women clearing cervical HPV infection. Profiled with immunoSEQ multiplex PCR; TCRdb holds only in-frame clones, not every one. This sample's table has about 48,000 clones. Sequencing used blood buffy coat. The receptors come from a woman between 18 and 75 years old with a cervical HPV16 infection that either progressed to CIN3+ or cleared (not recorded which).

For this clone: The observed sequence ends 3 residues before the CDR3 terminus, with the missing tail filled in from the germline J gene. J is TRBJ1-6 and V is TRBV18; 9 bases align to TRBD1. The CDR3 consists of 13 residues. Germline V gene data show CDR1 as KGHSH and CDR2 as LQKENI. The part of the CDR3 DNA that was read is TGTGCCAGCTCAGACTGGACAGGGGAGGCC. Translated: CASSDWTGEA. The whole CDR3 protein reads CASSDWTGEALHF.

On this clone: The read terminates 3 residues ahead of where the CDR3 ends, so the germline J gene completes it. The chain uses TRBV11-1 and TRBJ2-1; tentatively, D is TRBD2 (6 bases). Trimming shortened V by 5 bases and J by 6 bases, and 14 bases separated the two germline ends. The CDR3 consists of 14 residues. From germline, CDR1 is SGHAT and CDR2 FQDESV (reference sequence). Here the CDR3 reads CASSPGLTFNEQFF. Partial CDR3 DNA: TGTGCCAGCAGCCCCGGACTAACGTTCAATGAG.

Note on this clone: The read finishes 3 residues shy of the CDR3 end, and the germline J gene is used to complete it. V gene TRBV10-2 combines with J gene TRBJ2-1; TRBD2 agrees at 8 bases. CDR3 size: 16 residues. V lost 6 bases to trimming and J lost 2 bases; unmatched junction nucleotides: 9. Germline CDR1 is WSHSY and CDR2 is SAAADI. CDR3 DNA (partial): TGCGCCAGCAGGAATTACGGGACTAGTCCCTACAATGAG. As protein: CASRNYGTSPYNE. The entire CDR3 is CASRNYGTSPYNEQFF.

Concerning this clone: Read data end 3 residues before the CDR3 end; the end is taken from the germline J gene. The chain links TRBV29-1 to TRBJ2-7; possibly TRBD2 for D (6 bases). V was clipped by 1 base and J by 4 bases, with 14 bases between them. This CDR3 comprises 14 residues. The germline CDR1 and CDR2 sequences are SQVTM and ANQGSEA. Partial CDR3 DNA: TGCAGCGTTGAAGTGTGGGGAGGCGGGTACGAG. This translates into CSVEVWGGGYE. The whole CDR3 sequence reads CSVEVWGGGYEQYF.

Concerning this clone: Read sequence stops 3 residues before the CDR3 end, and the germline J gene provides the missing end. The chain joins TRBV11-3 to TRBJ1-1; D is unresolved. The CDR3 spans 13 residues. In germline, CDR1 is SGHNT, CDR2 YENEEA. Between the trimmed V and J ends, which lost 3 bases and 2 bases, there was a span of 7 bases. CDR3 DNA (partial): TGTGCCAGCAGCTTTTCCAGAAACACTGAA. Amino acids: CASSFSRNTE. The CDR3 as a whole reads CASSFSRNTEAFF.

Turning to this clone: With the read ending 3 residues before the CDR3 end, the germline J gene is used to fill in that end. The gene calls are TRBV28 and TRBJ1-1; D call uncertain. This CDR3 contains 14 residues. The V end lost 3 bases, the J end lost 2 bases, and 10 bases lay between the germline ends. Germline CDR1 and CDR2: MDHEN and SYDVKM. Incomplete CDR3 DNA: TGTGCCAGCAGTTTCCTGACTGACAACACTGAA. Translating it yields CASSFLTDNTE. The CDR3 reads in full as CASSFLTDNTEAFF.

In regard to this clone: The read terminates 3 residues ahead of where the CDR3 ends, so the germline J gene completes it. The chain carries TRBV5-1 and TRBJ2-2; TRBD2 agrees at 14 bases. This CDR3 is built from 19 residues. From germline, CDR1 is SGHRS and CDR2 YFSETQ. J lost 7 bases, V lost 2 bases, and 13 bases had no gene match. This CDR3 is CASSFQTGTSGSFNGELFF. The CDR3 bases that were read are TGCGCCAGCAGCTTCCAAACCGGGACTAGCGGGAGTTTTAACGGGGAG. Variable domain in full (rest from reference TRBV5-1 and TRBJ2-2): KAGVTQTPRYLIKTRGQQVTLSCSPISGHRSVSWYQQTPGQGLQFLFEYFSETQRNKGNFPGRFSGRQFSNSRSEMNVSTLELGDSALYLCASSFQTGTSGSFNGELFFGEGSRLTVL.

Note on this clone: The read gets to within 3 residues of the CDR3 end, and the germline J gene fills in the rest. The chain carries TRBV5-5 and TRBJ1-2; D gene ambiguous. CDR1 is SGHKS and CDR2 is YYEKEE in the germline V gene (reference sequence). The CDR3 is made up of 12 amino acids. The V gene lost 8 bases and the J gene lost 2 bases, with 10 bases spanning the gap. CDR3 region: CASSAGNYGYTF. The sequenced part of the CDR3 DNA is TGTGCCAGTAGCGCGGGAAACTATGGC.